This record covers a single T cell receptor beta chain. These data originate in a study of blood T cell repertoires in COVID-19. The overall study: Both acute and convalescent COVID-19 samples were obtained from the United States, Italy and Spain.

Produced via immunoSEQ multiplex PCR; TCRdb's table is partial and in-frame only. The top ten clones hold less than 4.5% of a sample with 140,000 or so clones, roughly 77% of them seen once. V was clipped by 0 bases and J by 9 bases, with 12 bases between them. Germline V lookup: CDR1 SEHNR, CDR2 FQNEAQ (reference sequence). The length of the CDR3 is 14 residues. This receptor was identified in a man aged 55 to 70 with acute or convalescent COVID-19. The chain carries TRBV7-9 and TRBJ2-1; maybe TRBD2 (6 bases). The specimen sequenced was peripheral blood. The CDR3 protein is CASSLAGRRGEQFF. The DNA for the CDR3 is TGTGCCAGCAGCTTAGCTGGGAGGAGAGGTGAGCAGTTCTTC. The variable domain in full, with the rest retrieved from reference TRBV7-9 and TRBJ2-1, is DTGVSQNPRHKITKRGQNVTFRCDPISEHNRLYWYRQTLGQGPEFLTYFQNEAQLEKSRLLSDRFSAERPKGSFSTLEIQRTEQGDSAMYLCASSLAGRRGEQFFGPGTRLTVL.